The subject of this entry is one T cell receptor (beta chain). The antigen this receptor binds is unknown. The record has no base qualities; no much larger clone is one base away. TCRbeta CDR3 regions were sequenced with the immunoSEQ Assay. After extraction, genomic DNA underwent amplification by bias-controlled multiplex PCR, followed by high-throughput sequencing. Under the source paper's analysis protocol: To quantify the absolute abundance of each unique TCRbeta CDR3 region, sequences were collapsed and filtered. T cell fraction was estimated by normalizing TCRbeta template counts to usable DNA, which was measured by amplifying reference genes present in all nucleated cells. Repertoire TCRs were annotated as SARS-CoV-2-specific when V gene, CDR3 amino acid sequence and J gene were exactly matched to a known reactive TCR set. The reference SARS-CoV-2 TCR set was obtained from MIRA and was filtered for enrichment in COVID-19-positive ImmuneCODE repertoires, whereby public or cross-reactive TCRs were removed. Using the MIRA antigens, annotated TCRs were further analysed by specific ORF or by position within an ORF. Breadth was defined as annotated unique rearrangements over total unique productive rearrangements; depth was the summed frequency of those rearrangements. Two-sided Wilcoxon rank-sum tests were used to compare TCR breadth between groups. What TCRdb holds here is the immuneACCESS table cut down to in-frame rearrangements. Part of the clones is not present; checked against another copy, under half of the missing clones reflect an unresolved V gene, and the others are unexplained. That table furnishes V, J and clone size, whereas the DNA furnished D and trimming. This sample gives about 350,000 clones in total; around nine tenths of them show up just once. 9.5% to 12% of the sample is in the top ten clones.

This entry is derived from a study of Ad26.COV2.S vaccination and SARS-CoV-2 variants (dated by TCRdb to about 2021). Notes on the research overall: Donors in the vaccine arm were drawn from COV1001, a phase I-IIa trial of Ad26.COV2.S in healthy adults that was multicentre, randomized, double-blind and placebo-controlled. Ad26.COV2.S was administered intramuscularly at 5 x 10^10 or 1 x 10^11 viral particles, either as a single shot or as two shots given 56 days apart. The specificity and breadth of SARS-CoV-2-reactive T cell receptors after Ad26.COV2.S vaccination were assessed by TCRbeta repertoire sequencing. The TCR-sequenced set comprised about 30 samples: some 19 Ad26.COV2.S vaccine recipients, 5 placebo recipients and 8 SARS-CoV-2 convalescent individuals. Trial participants were randomized into five groups of five, in which low-dose or high-dose Ad26.COV2.S was given once or twice, or placebo was given on both occasions. Investigators did not know the trial group allocation while performing experiments and assessing outcomes. What the study reported, not specific to this receptor: The authors noted that total T cell responses may have been underestimated by the TCR breadth and depth analyses. After vaccination, spike-specific CD8+ and CD4+ T cell responses were reported to show substantial breadth. Higher spike-specific TCR breadth was observed in Ad26.COV2.S recipients than in placebo recipients (P = 0.0014). The study was not powered for comparison of responses between vaccine doses or regimens. Vaccine and placebo recipients had comparable non-spike TCR breadth, which fits with the vaccine containing only spike.

The sample's treatment or condition, from its label and the paper: some 20 received Ad26.COV2.S at low or high dose, single or two shots; a few received placebo; per-sample allocation not given. For vaccine and placebo recipients, the sequenced repertoires came from samples collected on day 63 after the first injection. Cohort 1b enrolled roughly 25 adults aged 18-55 years at a single site in Boston, USA, between 29 July and 7 August 2020. Ad26.COV2.S was a replication-incompetent adenovirus type 26 vector that expressed a prefusion-stabilized SARS-CoV-2 spike protein derived from the original Wuhan strain. The CDR1 and CDR2 encoded by the germline V gene are MGHRA and YSYEKL. Trimming removed 1 base from V and 12 bases from J, leaving 16 bases between the germline ends. Measured from the cysteine to the phenylalanine, the CDR3 is 14 residues long. Here the CDR3 DNA is all that survives: 42 bases in frame from base 1.

This sequence was found in a person aged 18 to 65 who received the Ad26.COV2.S COVID-19 vaccine or a placebo. The chain employs TRBV4-1 and TRBJ2-1; the D gene may be TRBD1 or TRBD2, since each aligns over 5 bases. Sequencing was performed on peripheral blood, taken in a trial of Ad26.COV2.S vaccine versus placebo. CDR3 protein: CASSQVSGTKGQFF. The DNA sequence is given as TGCGCCAGCAGCCAAGTGTCGGGGACGAAGGGGCAGTTCTTC.